This T cell receptor (beta chain) was obtained from a study of blood T cell repertoires in COVID-19. The wider study: Researchers got acute and convalescent COVID-19 samples from the United States, Italy and Spain. Sources were T cells, B-cell-depleted T cells, or PBMCs; the material itself was cDNA or gDNA.

Per the study methods: Reference gene primer amplification in the assay estimated nucleated cell counts. Here immunoSEQ multiplex PCR was the method, and the copy in TCRdb shows in-frame clones only, minus some. From that table come the V and J calls and clone size; the DNA was used to work out D and trimming. This repertoire shows some 110,000 clones, 70% to 90% found once; its top ten account for approximately 1.5%. Trimming at V came to 4 bases and at J to 2 bases, leaving 5 bases not matched to a gene. The CDR3 length is 16 residues. Germline assignment: CDR1 SGHDN and CDR2 FVKESK. This TCR derives from a man aged 35 to 55 with acute or convalescent COVID-19. Input material: peripheral blood. The chain couples TRBV14 to TRBJ2-6; 7 nucleotides line up with TRBD2. This CDR3 is CASSPGGGPGANVLTF. The DNA of the CDR3 is TGTGCCAGCAGCCCGGGGGGAGGACCTGGGGCCAACGTCCTGACTTTC. Full variable domain (missing parts from reference TRBV14 and TRBJ2-6): EAGVTQFPSHSVIEKGQTVTLRCDPISGHDNLYWYRRVMGKEIKFLLHFVKESKQDESGMPNNRFLAERTGGTYSTLKVQPAELEDSGVYFCASSPGGGPGANVLTFGAGSRLTVL.